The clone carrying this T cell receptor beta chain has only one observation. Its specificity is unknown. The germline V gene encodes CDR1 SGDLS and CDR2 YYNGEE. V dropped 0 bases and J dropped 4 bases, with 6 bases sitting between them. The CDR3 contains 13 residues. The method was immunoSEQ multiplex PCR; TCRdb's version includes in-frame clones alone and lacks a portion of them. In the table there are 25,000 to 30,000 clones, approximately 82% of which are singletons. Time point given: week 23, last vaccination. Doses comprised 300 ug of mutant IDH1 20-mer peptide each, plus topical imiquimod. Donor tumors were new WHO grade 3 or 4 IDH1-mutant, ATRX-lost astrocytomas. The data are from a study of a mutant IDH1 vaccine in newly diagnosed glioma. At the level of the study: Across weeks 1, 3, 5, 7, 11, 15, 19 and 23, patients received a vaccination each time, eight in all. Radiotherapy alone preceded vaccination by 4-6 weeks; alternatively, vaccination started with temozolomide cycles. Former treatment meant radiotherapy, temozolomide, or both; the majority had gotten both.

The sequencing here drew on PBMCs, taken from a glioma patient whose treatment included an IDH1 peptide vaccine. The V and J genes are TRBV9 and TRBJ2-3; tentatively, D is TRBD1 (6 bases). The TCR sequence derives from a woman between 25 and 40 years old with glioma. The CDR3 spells CASSVAGADTQYF. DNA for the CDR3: TGTGCCAGCAGCGTAGCAGGGGCAGATACGCAGTATTTT.